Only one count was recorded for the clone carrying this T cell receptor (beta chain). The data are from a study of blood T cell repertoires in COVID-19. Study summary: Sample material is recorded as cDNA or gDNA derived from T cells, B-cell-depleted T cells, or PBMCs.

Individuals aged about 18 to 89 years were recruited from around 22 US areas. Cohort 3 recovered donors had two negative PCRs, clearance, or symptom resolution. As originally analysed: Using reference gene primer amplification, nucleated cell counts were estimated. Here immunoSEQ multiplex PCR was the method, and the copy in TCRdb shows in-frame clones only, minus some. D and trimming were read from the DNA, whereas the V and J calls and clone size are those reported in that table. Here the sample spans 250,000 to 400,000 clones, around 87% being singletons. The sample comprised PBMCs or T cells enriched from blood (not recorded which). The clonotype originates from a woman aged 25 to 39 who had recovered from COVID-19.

CDR3 region: CATKTSGGAAYEQYF. For the CDR3, the DNA is TGTGCCACGAAGACTAGCGGGGGGGCAGCATACGAGCAGTACTTC. This sequence joins TRBV2 and TRBJ2-7; 14 bases are shared with TRBD2. This CDR3 has 15 amino acids. Trimming removed 10 bases from V and 4 bases from J; junction bases left unmatched: 9. Germline CDR1 SNHLY, CDR2 FYNNEI. Supplemented by reference TRBV2 and TRBJ2-7, the full variable domain reads EPEVTQTPSHQVTQMGQEVILRCVPISNHLYFYWYRQILGQKVEFLVSFYNNEISEKSEIFDDQFSVERPDGSNFTLKIRSTKLEDSAMYFCATKTSGGAAYEQYFGPGTRLTVT.